These 17 T cell receptor beta chains were sequenced from one sample in a study of cytomegalovirus exposure and HLA in healthy donors. The PCR had 60 Vbeta and 13 Jbeta primers. Sequenced by immunoSEQ multiplex PCR; TCRdb stores in-frame clones only, minus some. The sample holds 30,000 to 40,000 clones. The sequenced material came from PBMCs. The receptors were gathered from a woman aged 40 to 49 in good health and CMV-seropositive.

The J gene is TRBJ2-1, the V gene TRBV1; the table's D call, TRBD2, has no DNA check behind it. TRBV1 is termed a pseudogene. The CDR3 contains 16 residues. CDR3 sequence (DNA): TGCACCAGCAGCCAAGTCAGGATAGCGGGAATCTATGAGCAGTTCTTC. It yields the protein CTSSQVRIAGIYEQFF.

The chain links TRBV7-7 to TRBJ2-2, with TRBD1 matching over 7 bases. Germline assignment: CDR1 SSHAT and CDR2 FNYEAQ (reference sequence). This CDR3 contains 14 residues. The junction had 3 bases not matched to a gene; V was cut back by 2 bases and J by 6 bases. The CDR3 DNA follows: TGTGCCAGCAGCTTATTGCAGGGGGCCGGGGAGCTGTTTTTT. Translated: CASSLLQGAGELFF.

The chain combines TRBV2 with TRBJ2-1, with D possibly matching TRBD2 (6 bases). V was shortened by 6 bases and J by 11 bases, with 20 bases between the two germline ends. The germline V gene encodes CDR1 SNHLY and CDR2 FYNNEI. This CDR3 is 14 amino acids long. CDR3 nucleotide sequence: TGTGCCAGCAGGCGGGAACCGGGACCACAGCAGCAGTTCTTC. It is translated as CASRREPGPQQQFF. Variable domain in full (rest from reference TRBV2 and TRBJ2-1): EPEVTQTPSHQVTQMGQEVILRCVPISNHLYFYWYRQILGQKVEFLVSFYNNEISEKSEIFDDQFSVERPDGSNFTLKIRSTKLEDSAMYFCASRREPGPQQQFFGPGTRLTVL.

Comment on this clone: A junction end diverges from the germline sequence, so it may reflect a read error. V and J are TRBV20-1 and TRBJ2-7; 9 bases match TRBD2. CDR1 is DFQATT, CDR2 SNEGSKA, per germline (reference sequence). The CDR3 sequence is 11 residues long. The CDR3 region has the DNA TGCAGTGCGCAATTAGCGGGAGTGTCTCACTTC. Amino acids: CSAQLAGVSHF.

V usage is TRBV11-1 and J usage is TRBJ2-3; 11 bases match TRBD2. Trimming removed 5 bases from V and 12 bases from J; junction bases left unmatched: 4. The CDR3 length is 12 residues. Germline lookup yields CDR1 SGHAT and CDR2 FQDESV (reference sequence). The CDR3 reads CASSQLAGVQYF. CDR3 bases: TGTGCCAGCAGCCAACTAGCGGGAGTACAGTATTTT.

The chain has TRBV4-1 and TRBJ2-3; TRBD1 might be the D (6 bases). Per germline, CDR1 MGHRA and CDR2 YSYEKL. CDR3 length: 19 residues. V shed 5 bases and J shed 0 bases, with 24 bases lying between them. CDR3 region: CASSTRGLGLGASTDTQYF. CDR3 nucleotide sequence: TGCGCCAGCAGCACCCGAGGTTTAGGGCTGGGGGCTAGCACAGATACGCAGTATTTT.

Its frequency marks this clone as medium-sized. The CDR3 DNA sequence: TGTGCCAGCAGCCCAAGCGGCACTACTGGCTACGAGCAGTACTTC. Protein sequence: CASSPSGTTGYEQYF. The rearrangement joins TRBV7-2 to TRBJ2-7; possibly TRBD2 for D (5 bases). This CDR3 has 15 residues. Trimming pared 5 bases from V and 3 bases from J, leaving 17 bases between. The germline gives CDR1 SGHTA, CDR2 FQGNSA.

This rearrangement joins TRBV2 to TRBJ1-4; the D is unclear. Germline V CDR1 and CDR2: SNHLY, FYNNEI. The CDR3 is made up of 14 amino acids. The V gene lost 8 bases and the J gene lost 12 bases, with 22 bases spanning the gap. CDR3 in DNA: TGTGCCAGCGAGCAGCAGGTCCGCGATGATCAACTGTTTTTT. This sequence encodes CASEQQVRDDQLFF. Using reference TRBV2 and TRBJ1-4 for the parts outside the CDR3, the full variable domain is EPEVTQTPSHQVTQMGQEVILRCVPISNHLYFYWYRQILGQKVEFLVSFYNNEISEKSEIFDDQFSVERPDGSNFTLKIRSTKLEDSAMYFCASEQQVRDDQLFFGSGTQLSVL.

CDR3 amino acids: CAWTTTRTSSGANVLTF. CDR3 DNA: TGTGCCTGGACTACAACCCGGACTAGCTCTGGGGCCAACGTCCTGACTTTC. The J gene is TRBJ2-6, the V gene TRBV30, with 7 bases that match TRBD2. The V gene end was trimmed by 4 bases and the J gene end by 0 bases; junction bases not matched to a gene: 9. The germline gives CDR1 GTSNPN, CDR2 SVGIG (reference sequence). The CDR3 contains 17 residues.

This chain joins TRBV4-1 and TRBJ2-3; weak D call: TRBD2 (7 bases). CDR1 is MGHRA and CDR2 is YSYEKL in the germline V gene. The CDR3 is 17 residues long. Trimming stripped 2 bases from V and 2 bases from J, with 17 bases between. DNA of the CDR3: TGCGCCAGCAGCCAAATGGGGGGGGCGGGACTCACAGATACGCAGTATTTT. It translates to CASSQMGGAGLTDTQYF.

The chain carries TRBV6-1 and TRBJ1-1; D unresolved. The V and J ends lost 4 bases and 8 bases respectively, with 11 bases between them. Germline CDR1 and CDR2: MNHNS and SASEGT. The CDR3 runs 12 residues. The CDR3: CASSVHSYEAFF. As DNA, the CDR3 is TGTGCCAGCAGTGTCCACAGCTACGAAGCTTTCTTT.

The DNA of the CDR3 is TGTGCCAGCAGCCAGACAAGGCAGGGGGACACCGGGGAGCTGTTTTTT. Amino acid sequence: CASSQTRQGDTGELFF. The chain has TRBV4-2 and TRBJ2-2; the match to TRBD1 covers 7 bases. Unmatched junction bases numbered 7, after V lost 3 bases and J lost 3 bases. Germline V gives CDR1 LGHNA, CDR2 YNFKEQ. CDR3 length equals 16 residues.

The chain couples TRBV29-1 to TRBJ1-2; weak D call: TRBD1 (6 bases). Trimming took 6 bases from V and 6 from J, leaving 14 bases between them. The CDR3 has 12 residues. Looked up from germline, CDR1 is SQVTM and CDR2 is ANQGSEA. CDR3 in amino acids: CSVRGGLNGYTF. For the CDR3, the DNA is TGCAGCGTAAGGGGGGGTCTCAATGGCTACACCTTC.

The chain combines TRBV5-6 with TRBJ1-3; 7 bases agree with TRBD1. CDR3 length equals 19 residues. V shed 0 bases, J shed 0 bases, and the junction held 12 bases outside the gene matches. The germline CDR1 and CDR2 sequences are SGHDT and YYEEEE. DNA of the CDR3: TGTGCCAGCAGCTTGGGTGACAGGGCCCCGGGGCTCTCTGGAAACACCATATATTTT. This gives the protein CASSLGDRAPGLSGNTIYF.

This chain uses TRBV6-5 with TRBJ2-5; 8 bases are shared with TRBD2. CDR1 is MNHEY, CDR2 SVGAGI, per germline. CDR3 length: 15 amino acids. J gave up 4 bases and V 0 bases, and 4 bases lay outside the gene matches. CDR3 nucleotide sequence: TGTGCCAGCAGTTACTCGTTCCTAGCGGGAGAGACCCAGTACTTC. Amino acids: CASSYSFLAGETQYF.

The gene calls are TRBV4-3 and TRBJ2-1; TRBD1 aligns across 8 bases. V shed 1 base, J shed 7 bases, and the junction held 3 bases outside the gene matches. Germline loops: CDR1 LGHNA, CDR2 YSLEER. CDR3 length: 14 residues. Here the CDR3 reads CASSQVTGGNEQFF. CDR3 sequence (DNA): TGCGCCAGCAGCCAAGTAACAGGGGGGAATGAGCAGTTCTTC.

The rearrangement links TRBV4-1 to TRBJ2-2; D may correspond to TRBD1 or TRBD2 (9 bases each). Per the germline V gene, CDR1 is MGHRA and CDR2 is YSYEKL. V was shortened by 2 bases and J by 5 bases, with 27 bases between the two germline ends. This CDR3 has 20 residues. CDR3 bases: TGCGCCAGCAGCCAAACAGGGGGCTCAGGCGGGAGGGGTGAAACCGGGGAGCTGTTTTTT. Translation gives CASSQTGGSGGRGETGELFF.